These 32 T cell receptor beta chains share one sample of origin, sequenced in a study of response to subunit inactivated influenza vaccine. In TCRdb, the RT-PCR reads were re-called with MiXCR into one record per CDR3 protein. The table includes 200,000 to 300,000 distinct CDR3 sequences, 9% to 15% detected once. The sequencing used non-naive T cells sorted from PBMCs, collected less than 15 days before vaccination. The receptors stem from a man aged 50-59 years who received an inactivated influenza vaccine.

This clonotype was seen at least ten times. This chain joins TRBV6-5 and TRBJ1-5; tentatively, D is TRBD1 (6 bases). Trimming removed 4 bases from V and 1 base from J, with 20 bases in between. Germline V gene data show CDR1 as MNHEY and CDR2 as SVGAGI. This CDR3 comprises 18 residues. The CDR3 protein is CASSSGAGGILSNQPQHF. Here the CDR3 DNA reads TGTGCCAGCAGTTCAGGGGCCGGAGGGATATTGAGCAATCAGCCCCAGCATTTT.

There are a few counts of this clonotype. This chain joins TRBV24-1 and TRBJ2-5; a possible D gene is TRBD1 (5 bases). Trimming cost V 5 bases and J 5 bases, with 8 bases left between them. This CDR3 comprises 12 residues. In germline, CDR1 is KGHDR, CDR2 SFDVKD. The CDR3 bases are TGTGCCACCAGTGCCAGGGCGGAGACCCAGTACTTC. Translating gives CATSARAETQYF.

The CDR3 sequence: CASSLGPGANSPLHF. CDR3 coding DNA: TGTGCCAGCAGCTTAGGGCCTGGCGCTAATTCACCCCTCCACTTT. The chain has TRBV7-6 and TRBJ1-6; no firm D call. The length of the CDR3 is 15 residues. V lost 1 base, J lost 6 bases, and 10 bases lay in between. Germline V gives CDR1 SGHVS, CDR2 FNYEAQ. The variable domain in full, completed from reference TRBV7-6 and TRBJ1-6, reads GAGVSQSPRYKVTKRGQDVALRCDPISGHVSLYWYRQALGQGPEFLTYFNYEAQQDKSGLPNDRFSAERPEGSISTLTIQRTEQRDSAMYRCASSLGPGANSPLHFGNGTRLTVT.

Only one count was recorded for this clonotype. The chain has TRBV6-2 or TRBV6-3 and TRBJ2-7, with 13 bases fitting TRBD2. Trimming at V came to 5 bases and at J to 6 bases, leaving 7 bases not matched to a gene. The CDR3 is 15 residues long. CDR1 MNHEY and CDR2 SVGEGT come from the germline V gene. The CDR3 DNA reads TGTGCCAGCAGTCCTCGGACTAGCGGGAGCTCCGAGCAGTACTTC. Its protein product is CASSPRTSGSSEQYF.

In its sample, this clonotype was seen many times. J is TRBJ1-4 and V is TRBV20-1; no definite D call. The CDR3 covers 12 residues. Per germline, CDR1 DFQATT and CDR2 SNEGSKA (reference sequence). V gave up 0 bases and J gave up 9 bases, with 8 bases separating them. As DNA, the CDR3 is TGCAGTGCTAGAGATAAGGGTCAAAAACTGTTTTTT. Protein sequence: CSARDKGQKLFF.

This chain joins TRBV15 and TRBJ2-1; TRBD1 or TRBD2 may be the D gene (5 bases each). This CDR3 comprises 15 residues. V lost 0 bases and J 4 bases, leaving 10 bases between the germline ends. Germline V CDR1 and CDR2: LNHNV, YYDKDF (reference sequence). The DNA for the CDR3 is TGTGCCACCAGCAGAGATGGGGGTAGTTACAATGAGCAGTTCTTC. This sequence encodes CATSRDGGSYNEQFF.

There are many counts of this clonotype. The chain employs TRBV29-1 and TRBJ2-1; D unclear. This CDR3 contains 13 residues. V lost 2 bases and J 11 bases, leaving 16 bases between the germline ends. Germline-derived CDR1 and CDR2 are SQVTM and ANQGSEA. As DNA, the CDR3 is TGCAGCGTTGAAAGTCTGTTAGCTAGGAAGCAGTTCTTC. It translates to CSVESLLARKQFF.

The chain links TRBV7-8 to TRBJ2-5; the D gene could be TRBD1 or TRBD2 (6 bases each). CDR3 size: 15 residues. Looked up from germline, CDR1 is SGHVS and CDR2 is FQNEAQ. Trimming left V 1 base short and J 7 bases short, with 16 bases between. The CDR3 coding sequence is TGTGCCAGCAGCTTAGGGGGGGCCGAACCAGCGACCCAGTACTTC. This sequence encodes CASSLGGAEPATQYF.

The chain recombines TRBV5-5 with TRBJ1-4, with D maybe TRBD1 (6 bases). Per germline, CDR1 SGHKS and CDR2 YYEKEE (reference sequence). This CDR3 region has 15 residues. Trimming removed 4 bases at V and 6 bases at J, with 16 bases between. CDR3 DNA sequence: TGTGCCAGCAGCAACACTCTACAGGGTTATGAAAAACTGTTTTTT. Translating it yields CASSNTLQGYEKLFF. Using reference TRBV5-5 and TRBJ1-4 for the parts outside the CDR3, the full variable domain is DAGVTQSPTHLIKTRGQQVTLRCSPISGHKSVSWYQQVLGQGPQFIFQYYEKEERGRGNFPDRFSARQFPNYSSELNVNALLLGDSALYLCASSNTLQGYEKLFFGSGTQLSVL.

V gene TRBV6-1 combines with J gene TRBJ2-7, with TRBD1 matching over 11 bases. Trimming cost V 5 bases and J 3 bases; bases outside gene matches: 6. The V gene's germline CDR1 is MNHNS and CDR2 SASEGT. The CDR3 runs to 15 residues. The CDR3 sequence is CASSRTGGILYEQYF. The CDR3 DNA reads as TGTGCCAGCAGTAGGACAGGGGGCATTCTCTACGAGCAGTACTTC.

The CDR3 DNA reads as TGTGCCATCAGTCAAACGGGACAGGGTTACGAGCAGTACTTC. It specifies CAISQTGQGYEQYF. The chain employs TRBV10-3 and TRBJ2-7, with 9 bases that match TRBD1. Germline CDR1 ENHRY, CDR2 SYGVKD. This CDR3 spans 14 amino acids. V gave up 5 bases and J gave up 4 bases; unmatched junction bases: 6.

The rearrangement joins TRBV3-1 to TRBJ2-5, with D possibly TRBD1 on 6 matching bases. The ends were cut back, 1 base at V and 4 bases at J, with 22 bases in the middle. CDR3 length equals 18 residues. The germline V gene encodes CDR1 LGHDT and CDR2 YNNKEL (reference sequence). DNA for the CDR3: TGTGCCAGCAGCCAAGGAACCGGCCGGACAGCCGCGGGAGAGACCCAGTACTTC. Protein product: CASSQGTGRTAAGETQYF.

The chain links TRBV24-1 to TRBJ2-2, with a weak D call TRBD1 (6 bases). Germline CDR1 and CDR2: KGHDR and SFDVKD. The V end was cut by 7 bases, the J end by 1 base, with 6 bases between. This CDR3 contains 13 residues. The CDR3 DNA reads TGTGCCACCAGGGGACAGAACACCGGGGAGCTGTTTTTT. This sequence encodes CATRGQNTGELFF.

The chain joins TRBV6-1 to TRBJ2-3; perhaps TRBD1 as D (6 bases). CDR1 and CDR2 (germline): MNHNS, SASEGT. The CDR3 runs to 16 residues. Trimming shortened V by 5 bases and J by 0 bases, and 15 bases separated the two germline ends. The CDR3 sequence is CASSPAGGRSTDTQYF. The DNA of the CDR3 is TGTGCCAGCAGTCCTGCTGGGGGCCGGAGCACAGATACGCAGTATTTT.

This clonotype was counted between two and nine times. The chain carries TRBV5-1 and TRBJ2-5; the D gene is possibly TRBD2 (6 bases). CDR3 size: 16 residues. In germline, CDR1 is SGHRS, CDR2 YFSETQ. V gave up 4 bases and J gave up 4 bases, with 20 bases separating them. Written as DNA, the CDR3 is TGCGCCAGCAGCGGACAATTGATCGGGAGAGGAGAGACCCAGTACTTC. It yields the protein CASSGQLIGRGETQYF.

This clonotype has at least ten counts. V gene TRBV5-1 combines with J gene TRBJ2-3; 8 bases map to TRBD1. Germline CDR1 and CDR2: SGHRS and YFSETQ. With V trimmed by 7 bases and J by 4 bases, 8 bases remained unmatched. The CDR3 contains 14 residues. This CDR3 is CASWSDRAPDTQYF. CDR3 sequence (DNA): TGCGCCAGCTGGTCGGACAGGGCTCCAGATACGCAGTATTTT.

The CDR3 DNA is TGTGCCAGCAGAACGACAGGGTTTGGTGGAAACACCATATATTTT. Protein product: CASRTTGFGGNTIYF. V usage is TRBV27 and J usage is TRBJ1-3, with TRBD1 matching over 7 bases. Germline loops: CDR1 MNHEY, CDR2 SMNVEV (reference sequence). The CDR3 runs to 15 residues. Unmatched junction bases numbered 8, after V lost 6 bases and J lost 3 bases.

This clonotype has more than one count but fewer than ten. The genes are TRBV7-8 and TRBJ1-6; TRBD1 matches at 7 bases. With 5 bases clipped from V and 7 bases from J, the junction kept 5 bases outside the gene matches. CDR1 SGHVS and CDR2 FQNEAQ come from the germline V gene. The CDR3 sequence is 14 residues long. In DNA form, the CDR3 reads TGTGCCAGCAGCATCGGGACAGTAAATTCACCCCTCCACTTT. It encodes CASSIGTVNSPLHF.

The V gene is TRBV28, the J gene TRBJ2-1; no clear D. V was pared by 2 bases and J by 8 bases, with 10 bases between. The CDR3 is 13 residues long. CDR1 and CDR2 from the germline V gene are MDHEN and SYDVKM. CDR3 sequence (DNA): TGTGCCAGCAGTTTACCCCAAAAGGATGAGCAGTTCTTC. This gives the protein CASSLPQKDEQFF. The complete variable domain, with remaining parts taken from reference TRBV28 and TRBJ2-1, reads DVKVTQSSRYLVKRTGEKVFLECVQDMDHENMFWYRQDPGLGLRLIYFSYDVKMKEKGDIPEGYSVSREKKERFSLILESASTNQTSMYLCASSLPQKDEQFFGPGTRLTVL.

V usage is TRBV20-1 and J usage is TRBJ2-5; D is perhaps TRBD2 (5 bases). The CDR3 runs 14 residues. Germline CDR1 is DFQATT and CDR2 is SNEGSKA (reference sequence). V was trimmed by 3 bases and J by 3 bases, leaving 14 bases between them. The CDR3 loop reads CSASRGDLKETQYF. CDR3 DNA sequence: TGCAGTGCTAGTCGGGGAGACCTTAAAGAGACCCAGTACTTC.

This clonotype was seen only a few times. The chain combines TRBV6-2 or TRBV6-3 with TRBJ2-5; TRBD2 matches at 10 bases. Germline-derived CDR1 and CDR2 are MNHEY and SVGEGT. Trimming cost V 5 bases and J 0 bases; bases outside gene matches: 3. The CDR3 is made up of 15 amino acids. The CDR3: CASSPGLADQETQYF. The CDR3 DNA reads TGTGCCAGCAGTCCCGGACTAGCGGACCAAGAGACCCAGTACTTC.

The gene calls are TRBV3-1 and TRBJ1-2; D may be TRBD1 (6 bases). Germline CDR1 reads LGHDT; CDR2 reads YNNKEL (reference sequence). The V end lost 1 base, the J end lost 7 bases, and 10 bases lay between the germline ends. The CDR3 has 13 residues. CDR3 DNA sequence: TGTGCCAGCAGCCAAGTAAGGGGGAGTGGCTACACCTTC. This sequence encodes CASSQVRGSGYTF.

The rearrangement links TRBV19 to TRBJ1-2, with a possible D match to TRBD1 (6 bases). V lost 4 bases to trimming and J lost 4 bases, with 16 bases between them. CDR3 length: 15 amino acids. The germline V gene has CDR1 LNHDA and CDR2 SQIVND (reference sequence). DNA of the CDR3: TGTGCCAGTAGTACTAATGCGGGACACCGCTATGGCTACACCTTC. Translated: CASSTNAGHRYGYTF.

This chain links TRBV29-1 with TRBJ1-1; weak D call: TRBD1 (6 bases). V lost 8 bases, J lost 3 bases, and 16 bases lay in between. The CDR3 contains 13 residues. Per the germline V gene, CDR1 is SQVTM and CDR2 is ANQGSEA. CDR3 sequence (DNA): TGCAGCCTTACAGGGACGGGGGACACTGAAGCTTTCTTT. This translates into CSLTGTGDTEAFF.

The rearrangement joins TRBV5-8 to TRBJ2-7; TRBD2 agrees at 8 bases. This CDR3 region has 14 residues. V lost 2 bases and J lost 7; bases outside the gene matches: 8. Germline assignment: CDR1 SGHTS and CDR2 YDEGEE. CDR3 coding DNA: TGTGCCAGCAGCTTTTATCGGGGGGGCGGAGAGCAGTACTTC. Residues: CASSFYRGGGEQYF.

On this clonotype itself: One junction end does not reproduce the germline sequence, and a read error may be involved. This chain links TRBV11-1 with TRBJ2-3, with 9 bases aligning to TRBD2. The CDR3 is 16 amino acids. CDR1 and CDR2 (germline): SGHAT, FQDESV (reference sequence). The CDR3 is CAISPGTSCWADTQYF. CDR3 nucleotides: TGTGCCATCAGCCCCGGGACTAGCTGCTGGGCAGATACGCAGTATTTT. The whole variable domain, filled in from reference TRBV11-1 and TRBJ2-3, reads EAEVAQSPRYKITEKSQAVAFWCDPISGHATLYWYRQILGQGPELLVQFQDESVVDDSQLPKDRFSAERLKGVDSTLKIQPAELGDSAMYLCAISPGTSCWADTQYFGPGTRLTVL.

The rearrangement links TRBV12-3 or TRBV12-4 to TRBJ2-3; a weak D match, TRBD2 (5 bases). V was clipped by 5 bases and J by 1 base, with 7 bases between them. The CDR3 length is 13 residues. Here the CDR3 reads CASSISGTDTQYF. CDR3 sequence (DNA): TGTGCCAGCAGTATTAGCGGCACAGATACGCAGTATTTT.

The chain recombines TRBV5-6 with TRBJ2-1; 7 nucleotides agree with TRBD1. The CDR3 length is 14 residues. CDR1 is SGHDT, CDR2 YYEEEE, per germline. V lost 2 bases, J lost 2 bases, and 1 base stayed unmatched. CDR3 DNA: TGTGCCAGCAGCTTTGACAGGGCCTACAATGAGCAGTTCTTC. Amino acids: CASSFDRAYNEQFF.

The rearrangement uses TRBV7-9 and TRBJ1-1; D unclear. The CDR3 totals 14 residues. The V gene's germline CDR1 is SEHNR and CDR2 FQNEAQ (reference sequence). V gave up 5 bases and J gave up 2 bases, with 12 bases separating them. The CDR3 region has the DNA TGTGCCAGCAGCCAAGGCACCCAAAACACTGAAGCTTTCTTT. It is translated as CASSQGTQNTEAFF.

The gene calls are TRBV20-1 and TRBJ2-5; 10 positions match TRBD2. Germline V gives CDR1 DFQATT, CDR2 SNEGSKA (reference sequence). The CDR3 consists of 16 residues. The trim removed 0 bases at V and 1 base at J, leaving 5 bases unmatched. This chain's CDR3 is CSAREFSGRPQETQYF. The CDR3 region has the DNA TGCAGTGCTAGAGAGTTTAGCGGGAGGCCCCAAGAGACCCAGTACTTC.

This chain connects TRBV4-2 to TRBJ2-7; D is ambiguous. The CDR3 spans 15 residues. Per the germline V gene, CDR1 is LGHNA and CDR2 is YNFKEQ. With 0 bases removed from V and 1 base from J, the gap between germline ends came to 10 bases. CDR3: CASSQEWKGSYEQYF. The CDR3 DNA is TGTGCCAGCAGCCAAGAATGGAAGGGTTCCTACGAGCAGTACTTC.

This chain links TRBV6-1 with TRBJ1-1, with 7 nucleotides matching TRBD1. The V and J ends lost 5 bases and 5 bases, in that order; junction bases with no gene match: 5. Per germline, CDR1 MNHNS and CDR2 SASEGT. The CDR3 length is 13 residues. The CDR3 here is CASSRQGVTEAFF. The DNA of the CDR3 is TGTGCCAGCAGTCGACAGGGAGTGACTGAAGCTTTCTTT.